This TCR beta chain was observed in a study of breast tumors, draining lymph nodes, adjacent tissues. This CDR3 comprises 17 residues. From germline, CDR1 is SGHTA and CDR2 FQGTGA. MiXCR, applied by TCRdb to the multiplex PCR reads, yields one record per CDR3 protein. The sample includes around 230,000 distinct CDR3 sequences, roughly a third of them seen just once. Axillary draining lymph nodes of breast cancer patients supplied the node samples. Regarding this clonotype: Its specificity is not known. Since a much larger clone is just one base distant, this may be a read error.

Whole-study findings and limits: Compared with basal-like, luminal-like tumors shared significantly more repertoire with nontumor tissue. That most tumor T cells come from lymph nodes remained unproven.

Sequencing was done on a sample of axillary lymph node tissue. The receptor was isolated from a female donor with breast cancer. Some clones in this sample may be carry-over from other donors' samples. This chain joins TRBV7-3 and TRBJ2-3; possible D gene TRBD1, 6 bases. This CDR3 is CASRTRRDNRGSDPQYF. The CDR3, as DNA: TGTGCCAGCAGAACTAGACGGGACAACCGTGGTTCAGATCCGCAGTATTTT.